The 27 T cell receptor beta chains reported below all come from one sample, sequenced in a study of cytomegalovirus exposure and HLA in healthy donors (dated 2017 in TCRdb). Preparation of the library involved the immunoSEQ multiplex PCR assay. The multiplex PCR relied on a mix of 60 forward primers for TCR Vbeta segments and 13 reverse primers for TCR Jbeta segments. Imported from immuneACCESS, the table was reduced by TCRdb to in-frame sequences with V and J called. These copies leave out some clones; in studies compared against another copy, an unresolved V gene accounts for under half, and the cause of the remainder is not known. This sample gives about 160,000 clones in total; roughly four fifths of them show up just once. The ten biggest clones cover 7% to 9% of the sample. The sample was PBMCs. Source of these receptors: a male donor in good health and CMV-seropositive.

CDR3 amino acids: CASSIEGSGRTATYEQYF. The CDR3 region has the DNA TGTGCCAGTAGTATAGAGGGTAGCGGGAGGACGGCTACCTACGAGCAGTACTTC. The chain has TRBV19 and TRBJ2-7; TRBD2 agrees at 10 bases. The CDR3 contains 18 residues. The V gene's germline CDR1 is LNHDA and CDR2 SQIVND (reference sequence). The trim removed 0 bases at V and 2 bases at J, leaving 10 bases unmatched.

The rearrangement uses TRBV29-1 and TRBJ1-1; D unclear. V dropped 6 bases and J dropped 6 bases, with 11 bases sitting between them. Germline-derived CDR1 and CDR2 are SQVTM and ANQGSEA. The CDR3 covers 11 residues. The CDR3 protein is CSVPVLSEAFF. The CDR3 nucleotides read TGCAGCGTGCCGGTGCTCTCTGAAGCTTTCTTT.

The chain is built from TRBV10-3 and TRBJ2-3, with 7 bases lining up with TRBD2. Germline CDR1 reads ENHRY; CDR2 reads SYGVKD. With 7 bases clipped from V and 10 bases from J, the junction kept 17 bases outside the gene matches. CDR3 size: 15 residues. The CDR3 DNA reads TGTGCCATCATTTCGAAGCGGGACGGGTCTTTTGCGCAGTATTTT. Translating it yields CAIISKRDGSFAQYF.

The chain recombines TRBV5-1 with TRBJ2-1; TRBD2 matches at 9 bases. The germline gives CDR1 SGHRS, CDR2 YFSETQ. J lost 0 bases, V lost 0 bases, and 10 bases had no gene match. CDR3 length: 19 residues. CDR3 region: CASSLAGSGGASSYNEQFF. CDR3 sequence (DNA): TGCGCCAGCAGCTTGGCCGGTAGCGGGGGAGCGAGCTCCTACAATGAGCAGTTCTTC.

The chain links TRBV6-1 to TRBJ2-7; 8 bases are shared with TRBD1. The CDR3 is 16 amino acids. With V trimmed by 4 bases and J by 1 base, 9 bases remained unmatched. Germline loops: CDR1 MNHNS, CDR2 SASEGT. DNA for the CDR3: TGTGCCAGCAGTGGACCCGGGACAGGAGAGTCCTACGAGCAGTACTTC. This gives the protein CASSGPGTGESYEQYF.

Only a few counts were recorded for this clone. This chain links TRBV14 with TRBJ1-2; possibly TRBD1 for D (5 bases). Germline CDR1 and CDR2: SGHDN and FVKESK. V shed 1 base and J shed 4 bases, with 13 bases lying between them. The CDR3 is 15 amino acids. The CDR3 coding sequence is TGTGCCAGCAGCCAAGTTGACAGCTCAGTCTATGGCTACACCTTC. Its protein product is CASSQVDSSVYGYTF.

The chain carries TRBV5-6 and TRBJ2-1; TRBD1 is a possible D gene (6 bases). Germline V lookup: CDR1 SGHDT, CDR2 YYEEEE. Trimming removed 1 base from V and 8 bases from J, with 16 bases in between. CDR3 size: 15 residues. CDR3: CASSLFRDISDEQFF. CDR3 nucleotide sequence: TGTGCCAGCAGCTTGTTCAGGGACATTAGCGATGAGCAGTTCTTC.

This clone has more than one count but fewer than ten. The rearrangement links TRBV5-1 to TRBJ2-1; perhaps TRBD2 as D (6 bases). V was shortened by 0 bases and J by 0 bases, with 13 bases between the two germline ends. Germline lookup yields CDR1 SGHRS and CDR2 YFSETQ. The CDR3 length is 17 residues. The DNA for the CDR3 is TGCGCCAGCAGCTTGGTTTCTCCCGGGGGCTCCTACAATGAGCAGTTCTTC. Translation: CASSLVSPGGSYNEQFF.

The genes are TRBV5-6 and TRBJ2-5; 8 bases map to TRBD1. J was trimmed by 5 bases and V by 9 bases; bases with no gene match: 12. This CDR3 spans 14 amino acids. In germline, CDR1 is SGHDT, CDR2 YYEEEE. In nucleotides, the CDR3 is TGTGCCACCCAACGGACAGGGCTCGGGGAGACCCAGTACTTC. Amino acids: CATQRTGLGETQYF.

The CDR3 sequence: CASSLDSRPSGNNEQFF. The CDR3 DNA follows: TGTGCCAGCAGCTTAGATTCCCGGCCTAGCGGGAACAATGAGCAGTTCTTC. J is TRBJ2-1 and V is TRBV11-2; 9 bases match TRBD2. The germline V gene has CDR1 SGHAT and CDR2 FQNNGV. There are 17 residues in the CDR3. V dropped 0 bases and J dropped 5; count of bases not matched to a gene: 8.

This chain links TRBV10-1 with TRBJ2-1; 10 positions agree with TRBD2. Looked up from germline, CDR1 is WNHNN and CDR2 is SYGVQD (reference sequence). The CDR3 is 16 amino acids. Trimming took 0 bases from V and 1 from J; bases not matched to a gene: 0. Here the CDR3 DNA reads TGCGCCAGCAGTGAGTCGACTAGCGGGTCCTACAATGAGCAGTTCTTC. It yields the protein CASSESTSGSYNEQFF.

V is TRBV10-2 and J is TRBJ2-3, with 7 bases identical to TRBD1. With V trimmed by 6 bases and J by 4 bases, 4 bases remained unmatched. The CDR3 has 13 amino acids. Germline CDR1 WSHSY, CDR2 SAAADI. CDR3 amino acids: CASRKTGSDTQYF. DNA of the CDR3: TGCGCCAGCAGGAAGACAGGGTCAGATACGCAGTATTTT.

This chain uses TRBV30 with TRBJ1-6; a possible D gene is TRBD1 (5 bases). The CDR3 is made up of 16 amino acids. Between the trimmed V and J ends, which lost 4 bases and 2 bases, there was a span of 15 bases. Germline values: CDR1 GTSNPN, CDR2 SVGIG (reference sequence). In nucleotides, the CDR3 is TGTGCCTGGACTTCTCCCGCAGGGACCTATAATTCACCCCTCCACTTT. This sequence encodes CAWTSPAGTYNSPLHF.

The rearrangement uses TRBV5-1 and TRBJ2-3; D is perhaps TRBD2 (6 bases). Germline V gives CDR1 SGHRS, CDR2 YFSETQ. V was trimmed by 5 bases and J by 3 bases, leaving 16 bases between them. The CDR3 has 15 residues. Here the CDR3 reads CASREGRLRTDTQYF. CDR3 nucleotide sequence: TGCGCCAGCAGGGAGGGCCGCCTGAGAACAGATACGCAGTATTTT. Supplemented by reference TRBV5-1 and TRBJ2-3, the full variable domain reads KAGVTQTPRYLIKTRGQQVTLSCSPISGHRSVSWYQQTPGQGLQFLFEYFSETQRNKGNFPGRFSGRQFSNSRSEMNVSTLELGDSALYLCASREGRLRTDTQYFGPGTRLTVL.

The chain joins TRBV28 to TRBJ1-2, with 7 bases matching TRBD1. The trim removed 3 bases at V and 6 bases at J, leaving 16 bases unmatched. The CDR3 is 17 residues long. Per the germline V gene, CDR1 is MDHEN and CDR2 is SYDVKM. CDR3 residues: CASSFSGTATIRDGYTF. CDR3 DNA sequence: TGTGCCAGCAGTTTCTCCGGGACAGCGACGATCCGGGATGGCTACACCTTC.

This clone was counted a few times. Written as DNA, the CDR3 is TGTGCCACCGGCCGGGACAGACGAGTGAGCTATGGCTACACCTTC. Translation gives CATGRDRRVSYGYTF. This chain links TRBV15 with TRBJ1-2, with 7 bases identical to TRBD1. There are 15 residues in the CDR3. The germline V gene has CDR1 LNHNV and CDR2 YYDKDF (reference sequence). After removal of 8 bases from V and 4 bases from J, the junction contained 13 bases not matched to a gene.

The rearrangement uses TRBV5-1 and TRBJ1-1, with 9 positions matching TRBD1. After removal of 4 bases from V and 0 bases from J, the junction contained 4 bases not matched to a gene. Germline CDR1 and CDR2: SGHRS and YFSETQ. The CDR3 spans 15 residues. This chain's CDR3 is CASSRHRGLNTEAFF. The CDR3 DNA follows: TGCGCCAGCAGCAGGCACAGGGGGCTGAACACTGAAGCTTTCTTT.

The rearrangement links TRBV2 to TRBJ2-3; unclear D gene. There are 14 residues in the CDR3. CDR1 and CDR2 (germline): SNHLY, FYNNEI. The ends were cut back, 4 bases at V and 1 base at J, with 9 bases in the middle. The CDR3 sequence is CASSVQEGTDTQYF. The CDR3 DNA reads as TGTGCCAGCAGTGTCCAGGAAGGCACAGATACGCAGTATTTT.

There are a few counts of this clone. The chain carries TRBV28 and TRBJ1-1; maybe TRBD1 (6 bases). The length of the CDR3 is 14 residues. V lost 1 base, J lost 5 bases, and 11 bases lay in between. Germline V gene sequence: CDR1 MDHEN, CDR2 SYDVKM. CDR3 nucleotides: TGTGCCAGCAGTTTATCGAGGGGGTATACTGAAGCTTTCTTT. The encoded protein is CASSLSRGYTEAFF.

Only one count was recorded for this clone. The chain has TRBV18 and TRBJ1-1; 7 bases agree with TRBD1. Germline values: CDR1 KGHSH, CDR2 LQKENI. The CDR3 runs to 14 residues. Trimming at V came to 1 base and at J to 7 bases, leaving 6 bases not matched to a gene. The CDR3 nucleotides read TGTGCCAGCTCACCACAGGGGGCGCGGGTTGAAGCTTTCTTT. Translating it yields CASSPQGARVEAFF.

V usage is TRBV7-2 and J usage is TRBJ1-2, with TRBD1 matching 7 bases. The germline V gene encodes CDR1 SGHTA and CDR2 FQGNSA. The J segment lost 5 bases and the V segment lost 5 bases, leaving 11 bases of the junction unmatched. The CDR3 spans 15 residues. CDR3 nucleotide sequence: TGTGCCAGCAGCGCTCCCCCCGGGACAGCTTATGGCTACACCTTC. It codes for CASSAPPGTAYGYTF. Full variable domain (rest looked up from reference TRBV7-2 and TRBJ1-2): GAGVSQSPSNKVTEKGKDVELRCDPISGHTALYWYRQSLGQGLEFLIYFQGNSAPDKSGLPSDRFSAERTGGSVSTLTIQRTQQEDSAVYLCASSAPPGTAYGYTFGSGTRLTVV.

The chain links TRBV28 to TRBJ1-2, with 7 bases that match TRBD1. The CDR3 has 15 amino acids. The trim removed 6 bases at V and 3 bases at J, leaving 10 bases unmatched. The germline CDR1 and CDR2 sequences are MDHEN and SYDVKM. The CDR3 DNA is TGTGCCAGCAGGACCCCCCGCCAGGGGGACTATGGCTACACCTTC. Protein: CASRTPRQGDYGYTF.

V gene TRBV6-5 combines with J gene TRBJ2-2; D is unresolved. V dropped 2 bases and J dropped 5 bases, with 9 bases sitting between them. The CDR3 has 14 residues. Germline CDR1 reads MNHEY; CDR2 reads SVGAGI. The CDR3 spells CASSYGPGTGELFF. CDR3 nucleotide sequence: TGTGCCAGCAGTTACGGCCCCGGGACCGGGGAGCTGTTTTTT.

This clone appeared once. J is TRBJ1-5 and V is TRBV6-6, with D perhaps TRBD1 (6 bases). V shed 5 bases and J shed 5 bases, with 10 bases lying between them. In germline, CDR1 is MNHNY, CDR2 SVGAGI (reference sequence). This CDR3 is built from 13 residues. The CDR3 DNA sequence: TGTGCCAGCAGTCCACAGGGCCATCAGCCCCAGCATTTT. It is translated as CASSPQGHQPQHF.

This clone came up a few times. The chain joins TRBV21-1 to TRBJ2-5; the table's D call TRBD2 went unverified against the DNA. Near its end, the DNA agrees better with TRBJ2-7, so the J call may be wrong. TRBV21-1 is termed a pseudogene. This CDR3 spans 16 amino acids. The chain's CDR3 is CASSTLLASGSYEQYF. In DNA, the CDR3 is TGTGCCAGCAGCACTTTACTGGCTAGCGGCTCCTACGAGCAGTACTTC.

The chain carries TRBV7-2 and TRBJ2-3; a possible D gene is TRBD2 (7 bases). CDR3 length: 16 residues. Between the trimmed V and J ends, which lost 4 bases and 4 bases, there was a span of 18 bases. Germline lookup yields CDR1 SGHTA and CDR2 FQGNSA. In nucleotides, the CDR3 is TGTGCCAGCAGCTGGGGGGGCAGAGGGAGCGCAGATACGCAGTATTTT. Translating gives CASSWGGRGSADTQYF.

In DNA, the CDR3 is TGTGCCAGCAGCTCCCAGGGGACAGCTTACTCCTACGAGCAGTACTTC. Translation gives CASSSQGTAYSYEQYF. The rearrangement joins TRBV7-6 to TRBJ2-7, with TRBD1 matching over 7 bases. V gave up 4 bases and J gave up 0 bases; unmatched junction bases: 9. This CDR3 contains 16 residues. The germline gives CDR1 SGHVS, CDR2 FNYEAQ.